A selection of T cell receptor beta chains follows, all from one sample in a study of cytomegalovirus exposure and HLA in healthy donors. TCRdb keeps only in-frame clones here, not all; method: immunoSEQ multiplex PCR. This table has 150,000 to 200,000 clones, 90% to 97% appearing once. The sequenced sample was PBMCs. All receptors derive from a woman aged 18-30 years in good health and CMV-seronegative. The CDR3 runs from the conserved cysteine through the conserved F or W. The D gene is left open where the match is weak. A clone size is listed for some rows: how often the clone was seen (once, few, many), or a class if it is expanded.

>TRBJ1-6|.|.|TRBV19
CASSIPRVRGEYNSPLHF
TGTGCCAGTAGTATACCCCGGGTGCGTGGCGAATATAATTCACCCCTCCACTTT
>TRBJ2-5|.|.|TRBV27
CASSLSLALETQYF
TGTGCCAGCAGTTTATCGCTGGCTCTGGAGACCCAGTACTTC
>TRBJ1-1|.|.|TRBV5-1
CASSTDGGTGTEAFF
TGCGCCAGCAGCACGGACGGGGGGACGGGCACTGAAGCTTTCTTT
>TRBJ2-7|TRBD1|.|TRBV19
CASSATGLEQYF
TGTGCCAGTAGCGCGACAGGGCTCGAGCAGTACTTC
>TRBJ2-7|.|.|TRBV7-9
CASSLVTSSEGEQYF
TGTGCCAGCAGCTTAGTTACTAGCTCCGAAGGCGAGCAGTACTTC
>TRBJ2-5|TRBD2|.|TRBV7-9
CASSPRLAGLQETQYF
TGTGCCAGCAGCCCCCGACTAGCGGGGCTACAGGAGACCCAGTACTTC
>TRBJ1-1|TRBD1|.|TRBV5-1
CASSSFPGQANTEAFF
TGCGCCAGCAGCTCCTTTCCCGGACAGGCCAACACTGAAGCTTTCTTT
>TRBJ2-1|.|.|TRBV29-1
CSVFPLGTYNEQFF
TGCAGCGTTTTCCCCCTAGGCACCTACAATGAGCAGTTCTTC
>TRBJ2-5|.|.|TRBV30
CACGALETQYF
TGTGCCTGCGGAGCGTTGGAGACCCAGTACTTC
>TRBJ2-1|TRBD1|.|TRBV9
CASSVGTGGNEQFF
TGTGCCAGCAGCGTAGGGACAGGGGGCAATGAGCAGTTCTTC
>TRBJ1-2|TRBD1|.|TRBV5-4
CASSSPRGDYGYTF
TGTGCCAGCAGCTCCCCCAGGGGGGACTATGGCTACACCTTC
>TRBJ1-2|.|.|TRBV4-2
CASSQTGQPDNYGYTF
TGTGCCAGCAGCCAAACAGGACAGCCCGACAACTATGGCTACACCTTC
>TRBJ1-2|.|once|TRBV7-2
CASSLGGGGTNYGYTF
TGTGCCAGCAGCTTGGGCGGGGGAGGAACTAACTATGGCTACACCTTC
>TRBJ1-2|.|.|TRBV5-5
CASSSQTTQQGRYGYTF
TGTGCCAGCAGCTCCCAAACTACCCAGCAGGGCCGTTATGGCTACACCTTC
>TRBJ2-2|TRBD2|.|TRBV11-3
CASTRGGSDTGELFF
TGTGCCAGCACCCGCGGGGGGTCGGACACCGGGGAGCTGTTTTTT
>TRBJ1-1|TRBD1|.|TRBV6-5
CASSPGQGVTEAFF
TGTGCCAGCAGTCCCGGACAGGGCGTCACTGAAGCTTTCTTT
>TRBJ1-2|.|.|TRBV18
CASSPPAGDYGYTF
TGTGCCAGCTCACCACCGGCCGGGGATTATGGCTACACCTTC
>TRBJ2-3|TRBD2|.|TRBV5-1
CASSLLAGGGTDTQYF
TGCGCCAGCAGCTTACTAGCGGGGGGCGGCACAGATACGCAGTATTTT
>TRBJ2-7|.|.|TRBV11-2
CASSPYPGEQYF
TGTGCCAGCAGCCCCTACCCGGGGGAGCAGTACTTC
>TRBJ2-7|TRBD1|.|TRBV6-1
CASSGPLQGSSYEQYF
TGTGCCAGCAGTGGACCACTACAGGGGAGCTCCTACGAGCAGTACTTC
>TRBJ2-1|TRBD2|.|TRBV6-5
CASSRPGGARNEQFF
TGTGCCAGCAGTAGACCCGGGGGGGCGCGGAATGAGCAGTTCTTC
>TRBJ1-5|TRBD1|once|TRBV29-1
CSVGQGTNQPQHF
TGCAGCGTGGGACAGGGTACCAATCAGCCCCAGCATTTT
>TRBJ2-7|.|.|TRBV29-1
CSVELGSYEQYF
TGCAGCGTTGAACTCGGCTCCTACGAGCAGTACTTC
>TRBJ2-7|TRBD1|.|TRBV4-1
CASSQGRQGTYEQYF
TGCGCCAGCAGCCAAGGCCGACAGGGAACTTACGAGCAGTACTTC
>TRBJ2-5|.|once|TRBV6-5
CASRFGVTQYF
TGTGCCAGCAGATTCGGGGTGACCCAGTACTTC
>TRBJ2-3|.|.|TRBV19
CASSNSGANTQYF
TGTGCCAGTAGTAACTCAGGGGCCAATACGCAGTATTTT
>TRBJ1-2|.|.|TRBV18
CASSPDSFVLYGYTF
TGTGCCAGCTCACCGGACTCCTTTGTACTTTATGGCTACACCTTC
>TRBJ2-5|TRBD2|once|TRBV5-1
CASREGTSGGPGETQYF
TGCGCCAGCAGAGAGGGGACTAGCGGGGGACCAGGGGAGACCCAGTACTTC
>TRBJ1-1|.|.|TRBV11-2
CASSLGPNTEAFF
TGTGCCAGCAGCTTAGGGCCGAACACTGAAGCTTTCTTT
>TRBJ1-5|.|.|TRBV10-2
CASSVGSPRDQPQHF
TGCGCCAGCAGTGTGGGCTCCCCCAGGGATCAGCCCCAGCATTTT
>TRBJ2-1|TRBD2|.|TRBV14
CASSHGRGSYNEQFF
TGTGCCAGCAGCCATGGGCGGGGGTCCTACAATGAGCAGTTCTTC
>TRBJ2-3|TRBD2|.|TRBV9
CASSAPQAGVTDTQYF
TGTGCCAGCAGCGCCCCCCAGGCGGGGGTCACAGATACGCAGTATTTT
>TRBJ2-7|TRBD1|.|TRBV7-9
CASSSPDRDYDEQYF
TGTGCCAGCAGCTCACCGGACAGGGATTACGACGAGCAGTACTTC
>TRBJ1-6|.|.|TRBV19
CASSGPTEKRTYNSPLHF
TGTGCCAGTAGTGGCCCTACGGAGAAAAGGACCTATAATTCACCCCTCCACTTT
>TRBJ2-7|TRBD1|.|TRBV7-8
CASSSDRVGEKYF
TGTGCCAGCAGCTCCGACAGGGTTGGGGAGAAGTACTTC
>TRBJ2-7|TRBD1|.|TRBV19
CASSIPGQGGGGEQYF
TGTGCCAGTAGTATCCCTGGACAGGGTGGAGGTGGCGAGCAGTACTTC
>TRBJ2-2|TRBD2|.|TRBV7-2
CASSLIALRAGRDTGELFF
TGTGCCAGCAGCTTAATCGCCCTTAGGGCAGGGAGGGACACCGGGGAGCTGTTTTTT
>TRBJ1-5|TRBD1|.|TRBV6-4
CASTPGQGFNQPQHF
TGTGCCAGCACACCGGGACAGGGATTCAATCAGCCCCAGCATTTT
>TRBJ2-1|TRBD2|.|TRBV18
CASSNLAGGSNEQFF
TGTGCCAGCTCAAATCTAGCGGGGGGTTCTAATGAGCAGTTCTTC
>TRBJ1-2|.|.|TRBV19
CASSVGANYGYTF
TGTGCCAGTAGTGTAGGGGCAAACTATGGCTACACCTTC
>TRBJ1-5|TRBD1|.|TRBV7-6
CASSSGQGELYQPQHF
TGTGCCAGCAGCTCAGGACAGGGGGAACTTTATCAGCCCCAGCATTTT
>TRBJ2-1|TRBD2|once|TRBV7-2
CASSPLGRGLSSYNEQFF
TGTGCCAGCAGCCCCCTAGGGAGGGGACTGAGCTCCTACAATGAGCAGTTCTTC
>TRBJ2-2|.|.|TRBV19
CASSKGTGELFF
TGTGCCAGTAGTAAGGGGACCGGGGAGCTGTTTTTT
>TRBJ2-7|.|once|TRBV27
CASSPQPGSYEQYF
TGTGCCAGCAGTCCACAGCCCGGCTCCTACGAGCAGTACTTC
>TRBJ1-2|.|.|TRBV29-1
CSSALTASEGYTF
TGCAGCTCTGCCCTGACAGCCTCAGAGGGCTACACCTTC
>TRBJ1-1|TRBD1|.|TRBV25-1
CASSKTGGGTEAFF
TGTGCCAGCAGTAAGACAGGGGGAGGTACTGAAGCTTTCTTT
>TRBJ2-1|.|.|TRBV13
CASSSRLETGDLAVF
TGTGCCAGCAGCTCCCGCCTCGAGACAGGGGACCTAGCGGTCTTC
>TRBJ2-5|.|.|TRBV25-1
CASSGQQGSTQYF
TGTGCCAGCAGTGGCCAACAGGGTTCGACCCAGTACTTC
>TRBJ2-1|TRBD2|.|TRBV6-6
CASSFAGGPYNEQFF
TGTGCCAGCAGCTTTGCGGGGGGTCCCTACAATGAGCAGTTCTTC
>TRBJ1-4|.|.|TRBV18
CASSPLGAVLNEKLFF
TGTGCCAGCTCACCATTGGGCGCCGTTCTAAATGAAAAACTGTTTTTT
>TRBJ1-1|TRBD1|.|TRBV5-1
CASSPGQGSITEAFF
TGCGCCAGCAGCCCCGGACAGGGGTCGATCACTGAAGCTTTCTTT